This TCR beta chain is from a study of beta chain features in type 1 diabetes. Post-sort purity exceeded 95% for all sorted populations. Trimming left V 3 bases short and J 7 bases short, with 15 bases between. Germline V lookup: CDR1 SGHTA, CDR2 FQGNSA. This CDR3 has 14 amino acids. Expressed TCRB transcripts were sequenced, since all the RNA that had been isolated was reverse transcribed. Sequencing used immunoSEQ multiplex PCR; TCRdb keeps in-frame clones, though not all of them. Among a few hundred thousand clones, approximately 31% were seen once, and the ten largest hold 0.05% to 0.065%. Overall study findings and caveats: TCRB CDR3 length was moderately but significantly reduced in all four CD4+ subsets of Type 1 diabetes patients. An over-representation of cells with high TCR expression could result from cDNA sequencing.

This clone occurred a few times. Its antigen remains unidentified. This sequence joins TRBV7-2 and TRBJ2-5; maybe TRBD2 (6 bases). The receptor's source is a man younger than 30 in good health. Sequencing input: naive CD4+ T cells from blood. CDR3 amino acids: CASSLGDSRGTQYF. CDR3 nucleotide sequence: TGTGCCAGCAGCTTGGGGGACTCTCGTGGGACCCAGTACTTC.